The present T cell receptor beta chain was sequenced within a study of cytomegalovirus exposure and HLA in healthy donors. The PCR ran on 60 Vbeta and 13 Jbeta primers. TCRdb's copy holds only in-frame clones and misses some; the assay was immunoSEQ multiplex PCR. The table records more than 95,000 clones, roughly 80% of them present only once. The CDR3 covers 15 residues. V lost 4 bases, J lost 0 bases, and 12 bases lay in between. Germline V lookup: CDR1 SGHDT, CDR2 YYEEEE. The specimen was PBMCs. The sequence derives from a woman in her forties in good health and CMV-seronegative. The chain couples TRBV5-6 to TRBJ2-3; D is uncertain. As DNA, the CDR3 is TGTGCCAGCAGCCCTACGAGCGTAAGCACAGATACGCAGTATTTT. It specifies CASSPTSVSTDTQYF. Complete variable domain (other parts from reference TRBV5-6 and TRBJ2-3): DAGVTQSPTHLIKTRGQQVTLRCSPKSGHDTVSWYQQALGQGPQFIFQYYEEEERQRGNFPDRFSGHQFPNYSSELNVNALLLGDSALYLCASSPTSVSTDTQYFGPGTRLTVL.